The sequence of this TCR beta chain was determined in a study of follicular helper T cells after annual influenza vaccination. Study results and limitations: Plasmablast frequency change correlated with clonality change in ICOS+CD38+ cTfh. Day 7 ICOS+CD38+ clones later appeared mostly in ICOS-CD38- cTfh.

Sample time point: 2015-2016 season, pre-vaccination. Donors were community-dwelling with no influenza vaccine in the prior 6 months. ICOS+CD38+ and ICOS-CD38- fractions were sorted from non-naive CD4+CXCR5+PD-1+ cells. Data came from immunoSEQ multiplex PCR; TCRdb stores just in-frame clones and leaves some out. The sample comprises under 9,500 clones, over 85% of which are singletons, and more than 0.4% rests with the top ten. V was clipped by 2 bases and J by 14 bases, with 15 bases between them. CDR3 size: 13 residues. The germline V gene has CDR1 LGHNT and CDR2 FRNRAP. A note on this clone: Its target is not known.

Sequenced here: CXCR5+ CD38- circulating T follicular helper cells from blood, sampled on the day of influenza vaccination. Subset here: circulating Tfh, non-naive CD4+CXCR5+PD-1+ (ICOS+CD38+ or ICOS-CD38-). The chain joins TRBV12-5 to TRBJ1-4, with D unresolved. The sequence was obtained from an adult who received the influenza vaccine. In DNA, the CDR3 is TGTGCTAGTGGTTTGAGCGAGCGAGCCCCTCTGTTTTTT. Translation: CASGLSERAPLFF.